This T cell receptor beta chain comes out of a study of naive and memory T cell subsets. The beta constant-region primer was an equimolar mix of two oligonucleotides covering TRBC1 and TRBC2. Nested alpha and beta constant-region primers with the SP2 primer drove four PCR rounds on ligated cDNA. A 12-nucleotide UMI and the SP2 primer were added to the cDNA 3' end by oligonucleotide ligation. TCRdb re-derived calls from the UMI-ligation and nested PCR reads in MiXCR, one entry per CDR3 protein. The table includes about 82,000 distinct CDR3 sequences, roughly 9.3% detected once. This clonotype was picked up many times. CD4+ T cell IFNgamma after overnight CMV lysate exposure gave donor CMV status. After CD4 positive bead selection, the CD4-negative fraction gave CD8 T cells. The TCR comes from a human donor in good health. Sequencing was performed on naive CD8+ T cells from blood.

The DNA of the CDR3 is TGTGCCAGCAGCTCCCAGGGCCATGAGCAGTTCTTC. It yields the protein CASSSQGHEQFF. The gene calls are TRBV7-9 and TRBJ2-1; D is perhaps TRBD1 (5 bases). V lost 4 bases and J lost 8, with 9 bases in between. Germline assignment: CDR1 SEHNR and CDR2 FQNEAQ (reference sequence). The CDR3 covers 12 residues.